The source of this T cell receptor (beta chain) is a study of T cells in Graves' hyperthyroidism and ophthalmopathy. The study's findings and limits: Most thyroid clonotypes with frequency above 0.001 were detected in blood.

RNA transcripts gave rise to amplified TCR beta CDR3 regions. HTBI primers drove first-round RT-PCR of the TCR CDR3. TCRdb redid the calling of the multiplex PCR reads with MiXCR, one entry per CDR3 protein. The top ten clones hold roughly 33% of a sample with hundreds of thousands of distinct CDR3 sequences, about 16% of them seen once. Uncontrolled infection, other autoimmune disease, pregnancy or lactation disqualified patients from enrolment. For the diagnoses, clinical symptoms, serum thyroxine and TRAb, thyroid ultrasound and orbital computed tomography were used. PBMCs were obtained from about 9.9 ml fresh peripheral blood. This clonotype appeared a few times. Its antigen remains unidentified. The CDR3 is 13 residues long. V lost 6 bases to trimming and J lost 3 bases, with 11 bases between them. Germline assignment: CDR1 MNHEY and CDR2 SVGAGI.

This sequence joins TRBV6-5 and TRBJ1-1, with D hard to call. What was sequenced was blood. The receptor comes from a woman aged 25-40 years with Graves' hyperthyroidism. Written as DNA, the CDR3 is TGTGCCAGCAGCCCTAGACTCCACACTGAAGCTTTCTTT. The encoded protein is CASSPRLHTEAFF.